A single TCR beta chain is shown here with its context. The sample originates from a study of blood T cell repertoires in COVID-19. Overall study: PBMCs, B-cell-depleted T cells, or T cells provided the cDNA or gDNA that made up the material.

Original analysis: Estimation of nucleated cell counts was performed using reference gene primer amplification. Profiled with immunoSEQ multiplex PCR; TCRdb holds only in-frame clones, not every one. The V and J calls and the clone size are those of that table, but D and trimming were determined from the DNA. Altogether fewer than 200,000 clones are present, 60% to 80% being singletons, with the ten largest covering approximately 26%. Germline V gives CDR1 LNHDA, CDR2 SQIVND (reference sequence). CDR3 length: 13 amino acids. The ends were cut back, 4 bases at V and 1 base at J, with 7 bases in the middle.

The specimen was peripheral blood. The V call is TRBV19, the J call TRBJ1-1; D is unclear. The sequence was collected from a woman aged 70-85 years with acute or convalescent COVID-19. This chain's CDR3 is CASSTRENTEAFF. The CDR3 DNA sequence: TGTGCCAGTAGTACCCGGGAGAACACTGAAGCTTTCTTT.